These T cell receptor beta chains were read from a single sample in a study of blood T cell repertoires in COVID-19. Some clones are missing from TCRdb's copy, which holds only in-frame ones; the method was immunoSEQ multiplex PCR. The sample shows about 41,000 clones, around 83% of them seen only once. The sequenced sample was peripheral blood. Receptors were obtained from a woman in her fifties or sixties with acute or convalescent COVID-19. Both conserved end residues are trimmed from each CDR3. D genes are given only for firm matches.

D gene	V gene	J gene	CDR3 protein
TRBD1	TRBV15	TRBJ1-4	ATSRGGTGNEKLF
TRBD1	TRBV13	TRBJ1-3	ASSLTQGRSGNTIY
TRBD2	TRBV7-6	TRBJ2-1	ASSLTLAGGPAEQF
-	TRBV27	TRBJ2-5	ASSLSTSRPGTQY
TRBD2	TRBV4-2	TRBJ2-3	ASSQAPSGSGTDTQY
TRBD1	TRBV7-6	TRBJ2-2	ASSLGTGDTPGELF
-	TRBV6-5	TRBJ2-5	ASSYSGLAETQY
TRBD1	TRBV6-5	TRBJ1-5	ASRVTGARQPQH
-	TRBV21-1	TRBJ1-6	ASSPVGLSPLH
-	TRBV10-3	TRBJ2-5	AMAWGAQETQY
-	TRBV19	TRBJ2-2	ASSIRTANTGELF
-	TRBV18	TRBJ2-1	ASSPLSAGSSYNEQF
-	TRBV6-1	TRBJ1-5	ASSEARGAQPQH